A selection of T cell receptor beta chains follows, all from one sample in a study of blood T cell repertoires in COVID-19. The assay was immunoSEQ multiplex PCR, and TCRdb's table has in-frame clones only and misses some. The table shows around 150,000 clones, with 80% to 90% occurring only once. Sequencing was done on a sample of peripheral blood. The source is a human donor in a cohort sampled during active COVID-19. Each CDR3 is given with its conserved first and last residue. A D gene is named only where the DNA matches it firmly.

D	J	V	DNA	CDR3
.	TRBJ1-1	TRBV6-6	TGTGCCAGCAGGTACCGGGACAAAGGAGCTTTCTTT	CASRYRDKGAFF
.	TRBJ2-4	TRBV7-2	TGTGCCAGCAGCTTAACAGGGCTCGGGGCCAAAAACATTCAGTACTTC	CASSLTGLGAKNIQYF
.	TRBJ2-7	TRBV7-2	TGTGCCAGCAGCTTACGACAGGTCGAGCAGTACTTC	CASSLRQVEQYF
.	TRBJ1-6	TRBV21-1	TGTGCCAGCAGCAAAGCGCTCAGGGGTTCACCCCTCCACTTT	CASSKALRGSPLHF
TRBD1	TRBJ1-6	TRBV4-3	TGCGCCAGCAGCCCCTCGGCCCAAACAGGGGCCTTAAATTCACCCCTCCACTTT	CASSPSAQTGALNSPLHF
.	TRBJ2-7	TRBV7-2	TGTGCCAGCAGCGAGGGACTCTGGAACGAGCAGTACTTC	CASSEGLWNEQYF
.	TRBJ2-5	TRBV5-4	TGTGCCAGCAGCTTGCCCCAGGGGGAGACCCAGTACTTC	CASSLPQGETQYF
.	TRBJ1-1	TRBV7-8	TGTGCCAGCAGCTTGGTACAGGGGAACACTGAAGCTTTCTTT	CASSLVQGNTEAFF
TRBD1	TRBJ2-7	TRBV4-3	TGCGCCAGCAGCGAAGCCTCCGGGACAGAGCTCTTCTACGAGCAGTACTTC	CASSEASGTELFYEQYF
.	TRBJ1-1	TRBV6-1	TGTGCCAGCAGTGAAGCGGGGCAGGAAAGAGCTTTCTTT	CASSEAGQERAFF
TRBD2	TRBJ2-6	TRBV5-1	TGCGCCAGCAGCGCCCGGAGGACGGGACTAGCGGGGCCCCCCTCTGGGGCCAACGTCCTGACTTTC	CASSARRTGLAGPPSGANVLTF
TRBD1	TRBJ2-7	TRBV5-5	TGTGCCAGCAGTTGGGGACAGGGTGACACCTACGAGCAGTACTTC	CASSWGQGDTYEQYF
TRBD2	TRBJ2-3	TRBV15	TGTGCCACCAGCAGAGTCCCTCTAGCGGGAAGAGAAGGTACGCAGTATTTT	CATSRVPLAGREGTQYF
.	TRBJ1-5	TRBV27	TGTGCCAGCAGTCCGGGCCGGGGGCAGCCCCAGCATTTT	CASSPGRGQPQHF
.	TRBJ1-3	TRBV6-6	TGTGCCAGCTGGGGACTTGGAAACACCATATATTTT	CASWGLGNTIYF